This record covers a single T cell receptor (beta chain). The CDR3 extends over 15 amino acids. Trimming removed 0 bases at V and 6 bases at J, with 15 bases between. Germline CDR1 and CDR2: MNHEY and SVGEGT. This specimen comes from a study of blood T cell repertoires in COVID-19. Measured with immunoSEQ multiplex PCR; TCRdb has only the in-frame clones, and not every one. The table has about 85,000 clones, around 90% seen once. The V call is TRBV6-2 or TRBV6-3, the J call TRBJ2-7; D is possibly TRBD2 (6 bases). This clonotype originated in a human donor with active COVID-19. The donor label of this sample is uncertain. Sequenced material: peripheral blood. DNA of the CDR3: TGTGCCAGCAGTTACTCGGGACTCCAGTTTTCCGAGCAGTACTTC. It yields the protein CASSYSGLQFSEQYF.